The 26 T cell receptor beta chains given below trace back to one sample, sequenced in a study of blood T cell repertoires in COVID-19. TCRdb keeps only in-frame clones here, not all; method: immunoSEQ multiplex PCR. The repertoire consists of roughly 100,000 clones, with roughly 87% occurring once and the leading ten covering around 2%. The sample comprised peripheral blood. These receptors all come from a man aged 50-60 years with active COVID-19.

The chain couples TRBV18 to TRBJ2-3; TRBD2 matches at 12 bases. There are 18 residues in the CDR3. With 0 bases clipped from V and 1 base from J, the junction kept 5 bases outside the gene matches. Germline CDR1 and CDR2: KGHSH and LQKENI. The CDR3, as DNA: TGTGCCAGCTCACCACCGAGCCTAGCGGGGGGGGGCACAGATACGCAGTATTTT. Its translation: CASSPPSLAGGGTDTQYF.

This chain joins TRBV23-1 and TRBJ1-1, with 7 bases lining up with TRBD1. TRBV23-1 is given ORF status, its function remaining uncertain. Trimming cost V 0 bases and J 8 bases; bases outside gene matches: 18. This CDR3 spans 18 amino acids. CDR3 nucleotide sequence: TGCGCCAGCAGTCAATCTGGGCAGGGGGGCAGGACCTTCGAGGAAGCTTTCTTT. This encodes CASSQSGQGGRTFEEAFF.

This chain links TRBV5-5 with TRBJ1-1; TRBD1 agrees at 7 bases. The CDR3 extends over 15 amino acids. Germline assignment: CDR1 SGHKS and CDR2 YYEKEE (reference sequence). The ends lost 4 bases at V and 5 bases at J; junction bases unmatched: 11. The CDR3 DNA is TGTGCCAGCAGCCCTGCCAGGGGGACCTTAACTGAAGCTTTCTTT. Translated, it gives CASSPARGTLTEAFF.

The rearrangement links TRBV5-1 to TRBJ2-2; no clear D. Germline loops: CDR1 SGHRS, CDR2 YFSETQ. The CDR3 length is 15 residues. V lost 3 bases and J 1 base, leaving 10 bases between the germline ends. The CDR3 DNA follows: TGCGCCAGCAGCTCCACCGCAGGGAACACCGGGGAGCTGTTTTTT. It translates to CASSSTAGNTGELFF.

The rearrangement joins TRBV5-1 to TRBJ2-1; 7 bases match TRBD1. Germline V gene lookup returns CDR1 SGHRS and CDR2 YFSETQ. V trimming: 7 bases; J trimming: 3 bases; junction bases outside the gene matches: 7. The CDR3 is 14 amino acids. For the CDR3, the DNA is TGCGCCAGCTCCGAAGGGGACAGCTACAATGAGCAGTTCTTC. Its protein is CASSEGDSYNEQFF. Using reference TRBV5-1 and TRBJ2-1 for the parts outside the CDR3, the full variable domain is KAGVTQTPRYLIKTRGQQVTLSCSPISGHRSVSWYQQTPGQGLQFLFEYFSETQRNKGNFPGRFSGRQFSNSRSEMNVSTLELGDSALYLCASSEGDSYNEQFFGPGTRLTVL.

The chain employs TRBV30 and TRBJ1-1; the match to TRBD1 covers 8 bases. Per the germline V gene, CDR1 is GTSNPN and CDR2 is SVGIG (reference sequence). The ends lost 5 bases at V and 9 bases at J; junction bases unmatched: 11. The CDR3 runs 13 residues. CDR3 residues: CAWSISGTGQAFF. The DNA for the CDR3 is TGTGCCTGGTCAATATCCGGGACAGGCCAAGCTTTCTTT.

J is TRBJ2-1 and V is TRBV12-3 or TRBV12-4, with a weak D call TRBD2 (6 bases). The CDR3 contains 13 residues. V lost 3 bases and J 5 bases, leaving 8 bases between the germline ends. The CDR3 coding sequence is TGTGCCAGCAGTTTCGGGAGAGACAATGAGCAGTTCTTC. Protein product: CASSFGRDNEQFF.

The rearrangement joins TRBV14 to TRBJ2-7, with D possibly matching TRBD1 (6 bases). V was pared by 5 bases and J by 2 bases, with 10 bases between. Germline loops: CDR1 SGHDN, CDR2 FVKESK. The CDR3 extends over 13 amino acids. The CDR3 region has the DNA TGTGCCAGCAGCTCCCGGGACACCTACGAGCAGTACTTC. Translation: CASSSRDTYEQYF.

The chain couples TRBV19 to TRBJ2-7; D remains ambiguous. Trimming left V 3 bases short and J 5 bases short, with 11 bases between. The CDR3 is made up of 13 amino acids. The V gene's germline CDR1 is LNHDA and CDR2 SQIVND (reference sequence). The CDR3 nucleotides read TGTGCCAGTAGTATTAACGCGAGAAACGAGCAGTACTTC. It is translated as CASSINARNEQYF.

Ten or more counts support this clone. The V gene is TRBV5-1, the J gene TRBJ2-7; D remains ambiguous. Germline V CDR1 and CDR2: SGHRS, YFSETQ. The CDR3 loop spans 11 amino acids. The ends were cut back, 3 bases at V and 5 bases at J, with 6 bases in the middle. CDR3 loop: CASSSHNEQYF. The CDR3 DNA reads as TGCGCCAGCAGCTCCCACAACGAGCAGTACTTC.

This chain joins TRBV5-1 and TRBJ2-5; 10 nucleotides align to TRBD2. The CDR3 is 14 residues long. Germline lookup yields CDR1 SGHRS and CDR2 YFSETQ. V trimming: 4 bases; J trimming: 4 bases; junction bases outside the gene matches: 4. In DNA, the CDR3 is TGCGCCAGCAGCCCCGGGACTAGCGTAGAGACCCAGTACTTC. This gives the protein CASSPGTSVETQYF.

The rearrangement links TRBV19 to TRBJ2-3, with 9 bases aligning to TRBD1. After removal of 5 bases from V and 4 bases from J, the junction contained 7 bases not matched to a gene. The CDR3 consists of 15 residues. The germline CDR1 and CDR2 sequences are LNHDA and SQIVND (reference sequence). In DNA, the CDR3 is TGTGCCAGTAGTCCCTGGGACAGGGAGGCAGATACGCAGTATTTT. It yields the protein CASSPWDREADTQYF.

This clone was found a few times. The CDR3 DNA reads TGTGCCAGCCGGGTGCACTCTGGAAACACCATATATTTT. Translating gives CASRVHSGNTIYF. The chain uses TRBV19 and TRBJ1-3; D is undetermined. The CDR3 covers 13 residues. The germline CDR1 and CDR2 sequences are LNHDA and SQIVND (reference sequence). V shed 9 bases and J shed 0 bases, with 9 bases lying between them.

The chain is built from TRBV30 and TRBJ1-4; D perhaps matches TRBD1 (6 bases). Germline V gene lookup returns CDR1 GTSNPN and CDR2 SVGIG (reference sequence). CDR3 length: 15 residues. With 0 bases removed from V and 7 bases from J, the gap between germline ends came to 15 bases. DNA of the CDR3: TGTGCCTGGAGTGTACTGGCAGGGGTGGGTGAAAAACTGTTTTTT. Amino acids: CAWSVLAGVGEKLFF.

The chain combines TRBV7-2 with TRBJ2-7; TRBD1 aligns across 7 bases. Unmatched junction bases numbered 8, after V lost 5 bases and J lost 1 base. Per the germline V gene, CDR1 is SGHTA and CDR2 is FQGNSA. The CDR3 length is 15 residues. The CDR3 loop reads CASSTPTGRSYEQYF. The CDR3, as DNA: TGTGCCAGCAGCACCCCGACAGGGCGGTCCTACGAGCAGTACTTC.

V usage is TRBV7-9 and J usage is TRBJ2-6, with D possibly TRBD2 on 6 matching bases. The CDR3 covers 16 residues. CDR1 is SEHNR and CDR2 is FQNEAQ in the germline V gene (reference sequence). Trimming pared 4 bases from V and 2 bases from J, leaving 12 bases between. The CDR3 DNA reads as TGTGCCAGCAGCTCCACGGGGGATACTGGGGCCAACGTCCTGACTTTC. Amino acid sequence: CASSSTGDTGANVLTF.

The chain couples TRBV16 to TRBJ2-7; the match to TRBD1 covers 9 bases. Germline trimming cut 4 bases from V and 1 base from J; bases unmatched to any gene: 2. The CDR3 extends over 14 amino acids. Germline lookup yields CDR1 KGHSY and CDR2 FQNENV. CDR3 DNA sequence: TGTGCCAGCAGCCGGGACAGGGTATCCTACGAGCAGTACTTC. The encoded protein is CASSRDRVSYEQYF.

This clone was recorded once. The chain carries TRBV23-1 and TRBJ1-4; D gene ambiguous. TRBV23-1 is an open reading frame, and its role is uncertain. The CDR3 has 12 residues. V was clipped by 7 bases and J by 8 bases, with 11 bases between them. The CDR3 DNA follows: TGCGCCAGCATTGGGAGAGGCGAAAAACTGTTTTTT. Amino acid sequence: CASIGRGEKLFF.

The CDR3 DNA reads TGCGCCAGCAGCTTGGCCCAGGCACTAGCGGGGCGCCTGTCAGAGACCCAGTACTTC. This encodes CASSLAQALAGRLSETQYF. The V and J genes are TRBV5-1 and TRBJ2-5; 10 positions match TRBD2. Per the germline V gene, CDR1 is SGHRS and CDR2 is YFSETQ. V was pared by 0 bases and J by 4 bases, with 15 bases of the junction left unmatched. This CDR3 region has 19 residues.

This clone has only one observation. The CDR3 protein is CASGEDYGYTF. CDR3 nucleotides: TGTGCCAGCGGGGAGGATTATGGCTACACCTTC. The J gene is TRBJ1-2, the V gene TRBV25-1; D unresolved. The CDR3 contains 11 residues. Trimming stripped 8 bases from V and 5 bases from J, with 9 bases between. Per germline, CDR1 MGHDK and CDR2 SYGVNS.

V and J are TRBV15 and TRBJ2-2, with 8 bases matching TRBD2. The CDR3 has 19 residues. Per the germline V gene, CDR1 is LNHNV and CDR2 is YYDKDF (reference sequence). V was pared by 0 bases and J by 1 base, with 10 bases of the junction left unmatched. The DNA for the CDR3 is TGTGCCACCAGCAGAGATCTGGGGGGCGGGGGGCGGAACACCGGGGAGCTGTTTTTT. Translated, it gives CATSRDLGGGGRNTGELFF.

This chain connects TRBV7-9 to TRBJ2-5, with a possible D match to TRBD2 (6 bases). This CDR3 contains 16 residues. V gave up 7 bases and J gave up 1 base, with 19 bases separating them. Germline assignment: CDR1 SEHNR and CDR2 FQNEAQ (reference sequence). This chain's CDR3 is CASTSPWRGLQETQYF. For the CDR3, the DNA is TGTGCCAGCACCTCCCCCTGGCGGGGCCTCCAAGAGACCCAGTACTTC.

The chain links TRBV7-3 to TRBJ2-1; 12 nucleotides line up with TRBD2. Germline V gives CDR1 SGHTA, CDR2 FQGTGA. V shed 5 bases and J 9 bases; nucleotides not matched to a gene: 8. This CDR3 spans 15 amino acids. CDR3 sequence (DNA): TGTGCCAGCAGCAAATCTAGCGGGGGGGCTTTTGAGCAGTTCTTC. Translation: CASSKSSGGAFEQFF.

The chain employs TRBV5-4 and TRBJ1-6; the D gene is possibly TRBD1 (6 bases). CDR3 size: 15 residues. The germline gives CDR1 SGHNT, CDR2 YYREEE (reference sequence). Trimming pared 1 base from V and 10 bases from J, leaving 15 bases between. DNA of the CDR3: TGTGCCAGCAGCTTGCTCGAGACAGGCCGATCACCCCTCCACTTT. This translates into CASSLLETGRSPLHF.

Only one count was recorded for this clone. The chain combines TRBV18 with TRBJ2-1; maybe TRBD2 (7 bases). The germline gives CDR1 KGHSH, CDR2 LQKENI. Deletions cut 2 bases from V and 7 bases from J, with 15 bases between. The CDR3 is 15 residues long. This chain's CDR3 is CASSPGGAGANEQFF. The CDR3 nucleotides read TGTGCCAGCTCACCAGGTGGGGCGGGGGCAAATGAGCAGTTCTTC.

The V call is TRBV11-1, the J call TRBJ1-1, with unresolved D. V dropped 5 bases and J dropped 1 base, with 11 bases sitting between them. The CDR3 totals 14 residues. Germline V CDR1 and CDR2: SGHAT, FQDESV (reference sequence). The CDR3 sequence: CASSPSGWNTEAFF. CDR3 bases: TGTGCCAGCAGCCCGTCCGGGTGGAACACTGAAGCTTTCTTT.